This T cell receptor beta chain was retrieved from a study of OX40 agonist ivuxolimab in advanced cancers. Remarks on this clone: Its specificity is unknown.

Assay: immunoSEQ multiplex PCR; the TCRdb copy retains only in-frame clones and omits some. Counted here are tens of thousands of clones, more than 70% occurring once; the ten biggest clones make up around 4.6%. CDR3 length: 16 amino acids. V was pared by 9 bases and J by 6 bases, with 16 bases of the junction left unmatched. Germline V lookup: CDR1 MNHEY, CDR2 SMNVEV (reference sequence). Regarding the study as a whole: Partial responders receiving 0.1-3.0 mg/kg showed among the lowest clonal expansion.

The sample consisted of CD4+ or CD8+ T cells sorted from blood, taken in a trial of the OX40 agonist ivuxolimab. This receptor was obtained from an adult with an advanced solid tumor such as melanoma, head and neck, liver or kidney cancer. The chain employs TRBV27 and TRBJ1-4, with 7 bases that match TRBD1. The DNA for the CDR3 is TGTGCCAGTGAAGACAGGGACTATTCTTGGGATGAAAAACTGTTTTTT. It is translated as CASEDRDYSWDEKLFF.